These 26 T cell receptor beta chains were sequenced from one sample in a study of cytomegalovirus exposure and HLA in healthy donors. Here immunoSEQ multiplex PCR was the method, and the copy in TCRdb shows in-frame clones only, minus some. The table includes 330,000 or so clones, about nine tenths detected once. The material sequenced was PBMCs. Source of these receptors: a woman under 30 in good health and CMV-seronegative.

The gene calls are TRBV7-8 and TRBJ2-6, with D possibly TRBD1 on 6 matching bases. Germline CDR1 and CDR2: SGHVS and FQNEAQ. Trimming cost V 5 bases and J 0 bases, with 17 bases left between them. The CDR3 has 18 amino acids. The chain's CDR3 is CASSPPVQGSSGANVLTF. CDR3 nucleotide sequence: TGTGCCAGCAGCCCCCCCGTACAGGGCAGCTCTGGGGCCAACGTCCTGACTTTC.

This clone was seen once. The chain couples TRBV11-2 to TRBJ1-5; TRBD1 matches at 7 bases. Germline values: CDR1 SGHAT, CDR2 FQNNGV. The ends lost 5 bases at V and 12 bases at J; junction bases unmatched: 10. The CDR3 runs to 13 residues. In DNA form, the CDR3 reads TGTGCCAGCAGCGAAGACAGGGTAGAGCGCCAGCATTTT. Translating it yields CASSEDRVERQHF.

This clone showed up just once. The chain couples TRBV6-5 to TRBJ1-5, with D perhaps TRBD1 (6 bases). Germline assignment: CDR1 MNHEY and CDR2 SVGAGI. Trimming pared 5 bases from V and 4 bases from J, leaving 15 bases between. This CDR3 region has 15 residues. The DNA for the CDR3 is TGTGCCAGCAGTCCCAGGACAGCTCCTAATCAGCCCCAGCATTTT. Translated: CASSPRTAPNQPQHF.

The rearrangement uses TRBV28 and TRBJ2-7, with D perhaps matching TRBD2 (5 bases). Germline lookup yields CDR1 MDHEN and CDR2 SYDVKM. Trimming removed 3 bases from V and 0 bases from J, with 12 bases in between. There are 15 residues in the CDR3. CDR3 sequence reads: CASSLGEPSSYEQYF. For the CDR3, the DNA is TGTGCCAGCAGTTTGGGAGAGCCTAGCTCCTACGAGCAGTACTTC.

J is TRBJ1-4 and V is TRBV28; D remains ambiguous. From germline, CDR1 is MDHEN and CDR2 SYDVKM. Trimming left V 3 bases short and J 7 bases short, with 6 bases between. This CDR3 is 12 amino acids long. For the CDR3, the DNA is TGTGCCAGCAGTTTCCTTAGTGAAAAACTGTTTTTT. Translation gives CASSFLSEKLFF.

The chain has TRBV27 and TRBJ1-5, with 9 positions matching TRBD1. Germline V CDR1 and CDR2: MNHEY, SMNVEV (reference sequence). Trimming removed 7 bases from V and 6 bases from J; junction bases left unmatched: 7. This CDR3 contains 14 residues. This chain's CDR3 is CASTKQGAGQPQHF. The DNA of the CDR3 is TGTGCCAGCACAAAACAGGGGGCTGGTCAGCCCCAGCATTTT.

The rearrangement uses TRBV28 and TRBJ1-3; D not resolved. Germline CDR1 and CDR2: MDHEN and SYDVKM. V lost 4 bases to trimming and J lost 0 bases, with 10 bases between them. CDR3 length: 15 residues. CDR3 protein: CASSSIESSGNTIYF. The CDR3 coding sequence is TGTGCCAGCAGTTCCATAGAGAGCTCTGGAAACACCATATATTTT.

The chain joins TRBV7-8 to TRBJ2-7, with 7 bases aligning to TRBD1. Germline trimming cut 5 bases from V and 3 bases from J; bases unmatched to any gene: 10. The CDR3 covers 15 residues. Germline-derived CDR1 and CDR2 are SGHVS and FQNEAQ. CDR3 in DNA: TGTGCCAGCAGCCCCGAGGGTACAGGGGACTACGAGCAGTACTTC. Amino acid sequence: CASSPEGTGDYEQYF. The complete variable domain, with remaining parts taken from reference TRBV7-8 and TRBJ2-7, reads GAGVSQSPRYKVAKRGQDVALRCDPISGHVSLFWYQQALGQGPEFLTYFQNEAQLDKSGLPSDRFFAERPEGSVSTLKIQRTQQEDSAVYLCASSPEGTGDYEQYFGPGTRLTVT.

V usage is TRBV27 and J usage is TRBJ2-1, with TRBD2 matching 7 bases. Looked up from germline, CDR1 is MNHEY and CDR2 is SMNVEV (reference sequence). V trimming: 1 base; J trimming: 8 bases; junction bases outside the gene matches: 20. CDR3 length: 19 amino acids. CDR3 DNA sequence: TGTGCCAGCAGTTTATTACCCCCTCAGACTAGCCCTATTGGCTATGAGCAGTTCTTC. Residues: CASSLLPPQTSPIGYEQFF.

V usage is TRBV6-5 and J usage is TRBJ2-5; perhaps TRBD2 as D (5 bases). Trimming left V 5 bases short and J 9 bases short, with 16 bases between. Germline loops: CDR1 MNHEY, CDR2 SVGAGI. This CDR3 contains 13 residues. CDR3 bases: TGTGCCAGCAGTCAGGCGAGGTTGGAGGCCCAGTACTTC. As protein: CASSQARLEAQYF.

The genes are TRBV27 and TRBJ1-4; TRBD1 matches 7 bases. The germline CDR1 and CDR2 sequences are MNHEY and SMNVEV (reference sequence). The CDR3 spans 14 residues. V gave up 6 bases and J gave up 7 bases; unmatched junction bases: 8. CDR3 DNA sequence: TGTGCCAGCAGCCCCACAGGGGTTCGTGAAAAACTGTTTTTT. Translated: CASSPTGVREKLFF.

A word on this clone: At one boundary the junction diverges from the germline segment, which might be a read error. Here the CDR3 DNA reads TGTGCCAGCAGCTTAGGAGGCGAATCGGAAACACTGTTTTTT. Residues: CASSLGGESETLFF. This chain connects TRBV11-1 to TRBJ1-4; D is uncertain. CDR1 and CDR2 from the germline V gene are SGHAT and FQDESV (reference sequence). The CDR3 loop spans 14 amino acids.

The chain recombines TRBV9 with TRBJ2-1; TRBD2 agrees at 13 bases. The length of the CDR3 is 16 residues. Germline CDR1 and CDR2: SGDLS and YYNGEE. V lost 0 bases to trimming and J lost 10 bases; unmatched junction nucleotides: 7. Here the CDR3 DNA reads TGTGCCAGCAGCGTAGGGAGGACTAGCGGGAGAGAAGAGCAGTTCTTC. Protein sequence: CASSVGRTSGREEQFF.

The chain joins TRBV6-1 to TRBJ1-2; D may be TRBD1 (5 bases). CDR3 size: 15 residues. Germline CDR1 is MNHNS and CDR2 is SASEGT. V lost 6 bases to trimming and J lost 6 bases, with 20 bases between them. CDR3 sequence reads: CASRSSGGVGDGYTF. The CDR3 DNA sequence: TGTGCCAGCAGGTCCTCTGGGGGGGTCGGGGATGGCTACACCTTC.

About this clone itself: Within the sample, other DNA sequences also encode this same CDR3. The chain recombines TRBV2 with TRBJ2-7; TRBD1 might be the D (6 bases). CDR1 SNHLY and CDR2 FYNNEI come from the germline V gene. The CDR3 has 12 amino acids. Trimming stripped 9 bases from V and 0 bases from J, with 9 bases between. The CDR3 region is CASRDNSYEQYF. The CDR3 DNA follows: TGTGCCAGTCGGGACAACTCCTACGAGCAGTACTTC.

The CDR3 nucleotides are TGCAGCGTACAACAGGGGGCTAGGGGCACTGAAGCTTTCTTT. It encodes CSVQQGARGTEAFF. This rearrangement joins TRBV29-1 to TRBJ1-1; 9 bases are shared with TRBD1. The CDR3 covers 14 residues. CDR1 is SQVTM, CDR2 ANQGSEA, per germline. With 6 bases clipped from V and 4 bases from J, the junction kept 9 bases outside the gene matches. The entire variable domain, with the rest obtained from reference TRBV29-1 and TRBJ1-1, is as follows: SAVISQKPSRDICQRGTSLTIQCQVDSQVTMMFWYRQQPGQSLTLIATANQGSEATYESGFVIDKFPISRPNLTFSTLTVSNMSPEDSSIYLCSVQQGARGTEAFFGQGTRLTVV.

V is TRBV30 and J is TRBJ1-1, with TRBD1 matching 8 bases. Germline CDR1 GTSNPN, CDR2 SVGIG (reference sequence). J lost 3 bases, V lost 5 bases, and 5 bases had no gene match. The CDR3 is 13 amino acids. This CDR3 reads CAWGRQGYTEAFF. The CDR3 nucleotides are TGTGCCTGGGGAAGACAGGGGTACACTGAAGCTTTCTTT.

The V gene is TRBV4-1, the J gene TRBJ2-5; tentatively, D is TRBD2 (6 bases). The CDR3 length is 17 residues. In germline, CDR1 is MGHRA, CDR2 YSYEKL. Trimming left V 0 bases short and J 5 bases short, with 19 bases between. The CDR3 DNA is TGCGCCAGCAGCCAAGATAGGACTAAAGGCTGGGGGGAGACCCAGTACTTC. It encodes CASSQDRTKGWGETQYF.

V is TRBV6-1 and J is TRBJ1-2, with a possible D match to TRBD1 (5 bases). The CDR3 spans 13 residues. Germline CDR1 and CDR2: MNHNS and SASEGT. Trimming cost V 7 bases and J 0 bases, with 9 bases left between them. The CDR3 here is CASIGASNYGYTF. The DNA of the CDR3 is TGTGCCAGCATTGGGGCTTCTAACTATGGCTACACCTTC.

V and J are TRBV9 and TRBJ2-1; a weak D match, TRBD2 (7 bases). Germline V lookup: CDR1 SGDLS, CDR2 YYNGEE. V was shortened by 0 bases and J by 7 bases, with 20 bases between the two germline ends. The CDR3 spans 17 residues. In DNA form, the CDR3 reads TGTGCCAGCAGCGTAGGGCCCACAGGGAGGGTTGGGAATGAGCAGTTCTTC. Encoded protein: CASSVGPTGRVGNEQFF.

V is TRBV5-1 and J is TRBJ2-1, with 10 bases aligning to TRBD1. This CDR3 has 15 amino acids. Germline lookup yields CDR1 SGHRS and CDR2 YFSETQ. The junction had 9 bases not matched to a gene; V was cut back by 4 bases and J by 8 bases. The CDR3 nucleotides are TGCGCCAGCAGCCGACAGGGGGCCGGAGTCGATGAGCAGTTCTTC. Translated: CASSRQGAGVDEQFF.

The chain is built from TRBV5-4 and TRBJ1-2; tentative D call: TRBD1 (5 bases). The CDR3 sequence is 14 residues long. Germline assignment: CDR1 SGHNT and CDR2 YYREEE (reference sequence). Between the trimmed V and J ends, which lost 10 bases and 7 bases, there was a span of 23 bases. CDR3 in DNA: TGTGCCTTGAGAATGGACGGGGGTATTGCTGGCTACACCTTC. Protein: CALRMDGGIAGYTF.

The genes are TRBV5-6 and TRBJ1-2; TRBD1 matches 10 bases. The V segment lost 7 bases and the J segment 4 bases; nucleotides outside the gene matches: 7. There are 14 residues in the CDR3. Germline assignment: CDR1 SGHDT and CDR2 YYEEEE. In nucleotides, the CDR3 is TGTGCCAGCGGAAGACAGGGGGCGTCCTATGGCTACACCTTC. This encodes CASGRQGASYGYTF.

The gene calls are TRBV7-9 and TRBJ2-7, with TRBD1 identical over 7 bases. CDR1 is SEHNR and CDR2 is FQNEAQ in the germline V gene (reference sequence). The CDR3 has 13 amino acids. The trim removed 7 bases at V and 1 base at J, leaving 4 bases unmatched. CDR3 coding DNA: TGTGCCAGCACCCGACAGGGATCCTACGAGCAGTACTTC. Its translation: CASTRQGSYEQYF.

The chain carries TRBV25-1 and TRBJ1-1, with a tentative D call TRBD1 (5 bases). V was pared by 6 bases and J by 3 bases, with 8 bases between. Looked up from germline, CDR1 is MGHDK and CDR2 is SYGVNS. The CDR3 covers 12 residues. This chain's CDR3 is CASRTVYTEAFF. CDR3 bases: TGTGCCAGCAGGACAGTTTACACTGAAGCTTTCTTT.

This clone occurred a few times. The chain combines TRBV20-1 with TRBJ2-7; TRBD1 is a possible D gene (6 bases). The germline V gene has CDR1 DFQATT and CDR2 SNEGSKA (reference sequence). The ends were cut back, 6 bases at V and 3 bases at J, with 9 bases in the middle. CDR3 size: 11 residues. CDR3 residues: CSAMTGYEQYF. In DNA form, the CDR3 reads TGCAGTGCCATGACAGGCTACGAGCAGTACTTC.